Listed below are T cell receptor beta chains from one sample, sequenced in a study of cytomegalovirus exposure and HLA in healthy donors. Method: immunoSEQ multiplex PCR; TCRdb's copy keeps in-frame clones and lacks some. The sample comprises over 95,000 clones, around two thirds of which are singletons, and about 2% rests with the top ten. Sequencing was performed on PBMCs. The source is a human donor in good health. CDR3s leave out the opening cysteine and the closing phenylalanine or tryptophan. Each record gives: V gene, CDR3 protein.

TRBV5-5 ASSRDFSGANVLT
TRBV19 ASTGTSGVNNEQF
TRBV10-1 ASSEMTREEQY
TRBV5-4 ASSPRQGTYEQY
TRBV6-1 AGGQGGFGTGELF
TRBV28 ASSTPGGGYEQY
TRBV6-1 ASSEARAGALGDTQY
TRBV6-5 ASSQTIAYGYT
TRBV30 AWARQSTGANVLT
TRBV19 ASSTGQGFLATDTQY
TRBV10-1 ASSLVRDIRWFYGYT
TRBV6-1 ASRDRDPDTQY
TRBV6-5 ASSGRRGGDYGYT
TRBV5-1 ASSPGTGGGYT
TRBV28 ASSLFPGMGSSPLH
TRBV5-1 ASSWDSYNEQF
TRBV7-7 ASSLGDRDTGELF
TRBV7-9 AGRASGSQEGYNEQF
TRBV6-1 ASSALTGTGTEAF
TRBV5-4 ASHPGQGHGYT
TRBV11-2 ASSYGTREGAF
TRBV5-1 ASSLPTGERETQY
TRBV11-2 ASSRDSSYEQY
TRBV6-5 ASSYLQRGGQF
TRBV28 ASKDSSSYEQY
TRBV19 ASSREGGVAGELF
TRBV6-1 ASRRADRGPYEQY
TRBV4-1 ASSPMASGISYEQY
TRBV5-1 ASRWTGENGYT
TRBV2 ASTLGPETQY
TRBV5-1 ASSLRLAGGRSSYNEQF
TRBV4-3 ASSQGGSGSLMANVLT
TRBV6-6 ASSPGQRNNSPLH
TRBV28 ASSPRGARSYEQY
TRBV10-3 AISESSVASGGASGANVLT
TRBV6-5 ASSSRDSLINEQF
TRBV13 ASSPVGADTEAF
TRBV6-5 ASSHRRYSTDTQY
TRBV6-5 ASKLAGELDTQY
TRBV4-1 ASSQEDSWVWTKNIQY
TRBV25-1 ASSTSQDYSGANVLT
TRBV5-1 ASSKEGQSAYGYT
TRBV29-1 SVLTSGATGELF
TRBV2 ASSEEPSGRADTDTQY
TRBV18 ASSDSRASNYGYT
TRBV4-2 ASSQGGGGMYEQY
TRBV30 AWSVGTGTNIQY
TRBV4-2 ASSQDGQGQETQY
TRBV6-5 ASGVFGEKLF
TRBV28 ATSPPWTGEYGYT
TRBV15 ATSRVLRDNQPQH
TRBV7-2 ASSLPGWETQY
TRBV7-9 ASSLPIGTSGGYEQY
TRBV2 ASSEPRTT
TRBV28 ASRQTGTLEAF